These 3 T cell receptor beta chains originate from one sample sequenced in a study of low-dose radiotherapy and immunotherapy resistance in tumors. Alpha- and beta-chain coverage of first-strand cDNA came from TRAV- and TRBV-specific primers. A constant-region primer paired with the V-primer adapter amplified TCRs over approximately 19 PCR cycles. Via MiXCR, TCRdb re-called the reads, giving one row per CDR3 protein. The sample comprises roughly 90,000 distinct CDR3 sequences, 20% to 25% of which are singletons, and 13% rests with the top ten. This sample's time point: after trial treatment. Treatment indicated: LDRT plus nivolumab, ipilimumab, low-dose cyclophosphamide and aspirin (RACIN trial). The sequencing used PBMCs, collected after low-dose radiotherapy plus immunotherapy. All receptors come from a female donor with ovarian cancer.

The chain uses TRBV25-1 and TRBJ2-7; D is possibly TRBD1 (6 bases). V was shortened by 6 bases and J by 4 bases, with 16 bases between the two germline ends. Germline values: CDR1 MGHDK, CDR2 SYGVNS. The CDR3 is 14 residues long. In nucleotides, the CDR3 is TGTGCCAGCAGCCCAGACAGGATATCTTACGAGCAGTACTTC. This encodes CASSPDRISYEQYF.

This clonotype was seen repeatedly, ten times or more. The gene calls are TRBV20-1 and TRBJ1-1, with D possibly matching TRBD1 (6 bases). Trimming stripped 1 base from V and 8 bases from J, with 8 bases between. This CDR3 spans 11 amino acids. The germline gives CDR1 DFQATT, CDR2 SNEGSKA (reference sequence). This chain's CDR3 is CSARVGQEAFF. The CDR3 coding sequence is TGCAGTGCTAGAGTTGGACAGGAAGCTTTCTTT.

This clonotype appeared many times. The rearrangement uses TRBV9 and TRBJ1-3; TRBD1 matches at 7 bases. Unmatched junction bases numbered 10, after V lost 4 bases and J lost 0 bases. This CDR3 has 17 amino acids. CDR1 is SGDLS and CDR2 is YYNGEE in the germline V gene. CDR3 coding DNA: TGTGCCAGCAGCCCCCGACAGGGAGGGAACTCTGGAAACACCATATATTTT. Translation gives CASSPRQGGNSGNTIYF.